The 27 T cell receptor beta chains listed next were all sequenced from one sample in a study of spatial heterogeneity in lung cancer. TCRdb independently ran MiXCR on the 5' RACE reads; one entry per CDR3 protein. The data hold roughly 50,000 distinct CDR3 sequences, with roughly 7.2% observed a single time. Time point denoted: sample taken at primary tumor resection. No cell sorting; template was whole RNA from tumor, lung tissue or PBMC. This specimen consisted of PBMCs, obtained at surgery. These TCRs come from a female donor with early-stage non-small cell lung cancer.

This clonotype was observed a handful of times. V is TRBV6-2 or TRBV6-3 and J is TRBJ2-3, with 8 bases that match TRBD1. In germline, CDR1 is MNHEY, CDR2 SVGEGT. The J segment lost 2 bases and the V segment lost 6 bases, leaving 7 bases of the junction unmatched. The CDR3 runs 15 residues. The CDR3 loop is CASSYGTGYTDTQYF. CDR3 in DNA: TGTGCCAGCAGCTACGGGACAGGTTACACAGATACGCAGTATTTT.

This clonotype showed up many times. CDR3 sequence reads: CASSQARSSSGNTIYF. The CDR3 region has the DNA TGTGCCAGCAGCCAAGCTAGGAGTAGCTCTGGAAACACCATATATTTT. This chain connects TRBV3-1 to TRBJ1-3; D not certain. Trimming removed 1 base at V and 0 bases at J, with 10 bases between. This CDR3 contains 16 residues. Germline V gene lookup returns CDR1 LGHDT and CDR2 YNNKEL (reference sequence).

At least ten counts were recorded for this clonotype. This chain joins TRBV12-3 or TRBV12-4 and TRBJ2-7, with TRBD2 matching 11 bases. The CDR3 loop spans 16 amino acids. With 3 bases clipped from V and 1 base from J, the junction kept 5 bases outside the gene matches. CDR3 region: CASSFFLAGGSYEQYF. CDR3 DNA sequence: TGTGCCAGCAGTTTCTTCCTAGCGGGGGGTTCCTACGAGCAGTACTTC.

In this sample, this clonotype turned up a few times. This chain links TRBV27 with TRBJ2-1, with a weak D call TRBD1 (6 bases). CDR3 length equals 16 residues. Germline V lookup: CDR1 MNHEY, CDR2 SMNVEV (reference sequence). V was shortened by 4 bases and J by 0 bases, with 13 bases between the two germline ends. The DNA of the CDR3 is TGTGCCAGCAGTTACGATACAGGGAGCTCCTACAATGAGCAGTTCTTC. Translating it yields CASSYDTGSSYNEQFF.

Concerning this clonotype itself: This may arise from a read error, as a much more abundant clone is one base away. The chain carries TRBV7-8 and TRBJ2-2; D ambiguous. Trimming left V 2 bases short and J 4 bases short, with 11 bases between. Per germline, CDR1 SGHVS and CDR2 FQNEAQ. This CDR3 comprises 15 residues. The CDR3 region has the DNA TGTGCCAGCAGCTTACGGCAGGCGGCCACCGGGGAGCTGTTTTTT. It yields the protein CASSLRQAATGELFF.

J is TRBJ1-1 and V is TRBV6-2 or TRBV6-3; TRBD1 matches 9 bases. The germline CDR1 and CDR2 sequences are MNHEY and SVGEGT. J gave up 6 bases and V 4 bases, and 15 bases lay outside the gene matches. The CDR3 totals 17 residues. The CDR3 sequence: CASSLGTGRGLRAEAFF. CDR3 in DNA: TGTGCCAGCAGTTTGGGGACAGGGAGGGGGTTAAGGGCTGAAGCTTTCTTT.

The chain recombines TRBV4-3 with TRBJ2-1; maybe TRBD1 (6 bases). The CDR3 consists of 17 residues. Trimming shortened V by 3 bases and J by 0 bases, and 15 bases separated the two germline ends. Germline loops: CDR1 LGHNA, CDR2 YSLEER. CDR3 protein: CASSQGTGSSSYNEQFF. In nucleotides, the CDR3 is TGCGCCAGCAGCCAGGGCACAGGGTCGAGCTCCTACAATGAGCAGTTCTTC.

This clonotype has more than one count but fewer than ten. V gene TRBV25-1 combines with J gene TRBJ2-5, with TRBD1 as a possible D gene (6 bases). CDR1 and CDR2 (germline): MGHDK, SYGVNS. Trimming took 5 bases from V and 2 from J, leaving 12 bases between them. This CDR3 is built from 14 residues. The CDR3 region is CASSKQGGQETQYF. The CDR3 DNA is TGTGCCAGCAGTAAACAGGGCGGTCAAGAGACCCAGTACTTC.

The rearrangement joins TRBV24-1 to TRBJ2-1, with D tentatively TRBD1 (5 bases). Between the trimmed V and J ends, which lost 9 bases and 7 bases, there was a span of 15 bases. Germline V lookup: CDR1 KGHDR, CDR2 SFDVKD. The CDR3 runs 13 residues. The CDR3 spells CATSGRAENEQFF. The CDR3 region has the DNA TGTGCCACCTCAGGCAGGGCGGAGAATGAGCAGTTCTTC.

In this sample, this clonotype turned up many times. The chain uses TRBV6-6 and TRBJ2-6; possible D gene TRBD1, 5 bases. Per germline, CDR1 MNHNY and CDR2 SVGAGI (reference sequence). The CDR3 sequence is 16 residues long. Trimming removed 2 bases from V and 0 bases from J, with 8 bases in between. The CDR3 coding sequence is TGTGCCAGCAGTTACCGCGGACACTCTGGGGCCAACGTCCTGACTTTC. This encodes CASSYRGHSGANVLTF.

V and J are TRBV11-3 and TRBJ1-5; 8 bases align to TRBD1. Trimming at V came to 0 bases and at J to 1 base, leaving 14 bases not matched to a gene. This CDR3 spans 20 amino acids. Germline CDR1 and CDR2: SGHNT and YENEEA. The CDR3 DNA is TGTGCCAGCAGCTTAGACCTCCTGGACAGGGTTGTATTGAGCAATCAGCCCCAGCATTTT. Its protein product is CASSLDLLDRVVLSNQPQHF.

This clonotype was seen repeatedly, ten times or more. This chain uses TRBV7-2 with TRBJ1-1; D uncertain. Trimming took off 6 bases at V and 7 bases at J, with 12 bases between the two ends. Germline values: CDR1 SGHTA, CDR2 FQGNSA. The CDR3 spans 12 residues. CDR3: CASRPMGSEAFF. CDR3 nucleotides: TGTGCCAGCAGACCTATGGGAAGTGAAGCTTTCTTT.

This clonotype has a count of ten or more. The genes are TRBV12-3 or TRBV12-4 and TRBJ2-2, with D uncertain. The CDR3 contains 12 residues. Trimming removed 3 bases at V and 4 bases at J, with 3 bases between. The CDR3 DNA reads as TGTGCCAGCAGTTTTCTCACCGGGGAGCTGTTTTTT. It codes for CASSFLTGELFF.

Many counts were recorded for this clonotype. The rearrangement joins TRBV6-6 to TRBJ1-2; the D is unclear. Trimming pared 2 bases from V and 7 bases from J, leaving 8 bases between. The CDR3 has 12 amino acids. The germline V gene encodes CDR1 MNHNY and CDR2 SVGAGI (reference sequence). The CDR3 protein is CASSYQESGYTF. The CDR3 DNA reads as TGTGCCAGCAGTTACCAGGAATCTGGCTACACCTTC.

The genes are TRBV5-6 and TRBJ2-1; TRBD2 matches at 10 bases. The germline V gene encodes CDR1 SGHDT and CDR2 YYEEEE. The CDR3 length is 15 residues. The ends lost 5 bases at V and 0 bases at J; junction bases unmatched: 2. In DNA form, the CDR3 reads TGTGCCAGCAGGGAGCGGGGGGGCTCCTACAATGAGCAGTTCTTC. It is translated as CASRERGGSYNEQFF.

This clonotype was detected a few times. V is TRBV14 and J is TRBJ1-6; 7 nucleotides agree with TRBD1. The length of the CDR3 is 15 residues. Germline values: CDR1 SGHDN, CDR2 FVKESK. Trimming took 2 bases from V and 10 from J; bases not matched to a gene: 8. The CDR3 sequence is CASSQNQGGRSPLHF. The CDR3 DNA is TGTGCCAGCAGCCAAAACCAGGGGGGACGCTCACCCCTCCACTTT.

The chain couples TRBV6-2 or TRBV6-3 to TRBJ1-5, with TRBD1 matching over 8 bases. This CDR3 is built from 20 residues. V was pared by 0 bases and J by 2 bases, with 15 bases of the junction left unmatched. Germline assignment: CDR1 MNHEY and CDR2 SVGEGT. The CDR3 here is CASSYSLARGLGSGNQPQHF. The CDR3 nucleotides read TGTGCCAGCAGTTACTCTCTAGCCAGGGGGCTGGGTAGCGGCAATCAGCCCCAGCATTTT.

The V call is TRBV10-3, the J call TRBJ2-1, with TRBD1 matching over 10 bases. J lost 7 bases, V lost 10 bases, and 7 bases had no gene match. From germline, CDR1 is ENHRY and CDR2 SYGVKD. The CDR3 is 13 amino acids. CDR3 nucleotide sequence: TGTGCCAGCCGACAGGGGGCGGCGAATGAGCAGTTCTTC. Its protein product is CASRQGAANEQFF.

The genes are TRBV4-3 and TRBJ2-3; 7 nucleotides align to TRBD2. The CDR3 loop spans 16 amino acids. The germline V gene encodes CDR1 LGHNA and CDR2 YSLEER. J lost 1 base, V lost 0 bases, and 4 bases had no gene match. CDR3 nucleotides: TGCGCCAGCAGCCAAGAGCTTGCGGGGGGCACAGATACGCAGTATTTT. Encoded protein: CASSQELAGGTDTQYF.

This clonotype occurred many times. The rearrangement uses TRBV6-2 or TRBV6-3 and TRBJ2-7; TRBD1 might be the D (5 bases). The ends were cut back, 5 bases at V and 2 bases at J, with 16 bases in the middle. Germline V gives CDR1 MNHEY, CDR2 SVGEGT. The CDR3 is 15 residues long. The chain's CDR3 is CASSPARRGPYEQYF. DNA of the CDR3: TGTGCCAGCAGTCCCGCCCGTAGGGGCCCCTACGAGCAGTACTTC.

The V gene is TRBV19, the J gene TRBJ2-5, with 7 bases lining up with TRBD1. The V and J ends lost 5 bases and 5 bases, in that order; junction bases with no gene match: 11. Germline loops: CDR1 LNHDA, CDR2 SQIVND (reference sequence). The CDR3 has 15 amino acids. Here the CDR3 DNA reads TGTGCCAGTAGTGTCAAACAGGGGATTGGGGAGACCCAGTACTTC. It encodes CASSVKQGIGETQYF.

This clonotype was recorded a few times. This chain uses TRBV5-1 with TRBJ2-5; TRBD2 aligns across 9 bases. Trimming removed 5 bases from V and 3 bases from J; junction bases left unmatched: 5. Germline V gene sequence: CDR1 SGHRS, CDR2 YFSETQ. The CDR3 has 14 residues. The CDR3 DNA follows: TGCGCCAGCAGACTACTAGCGGGTGAAGAGACCCAGTACTTC. As protein: CASRLLAGEETQYF. The full variable domain, with the rest looked up from reference TRBV5-1 and TRBJ2-5, is KAGVTQTPRYLIKTRGQQVTLSCSPISGHRSVSWYQQTPGQGLQFLFEYFSETQRNKGNFPGRFSGRQFSNSRSEMNVSTLELGDSALYLCASRLLAGEETQYFGPGTRLLVL.

The rearrangement uses TRBV28 and TRBJ2-5; the D gene is possibly TRBD1 (5 bases). From germline, CDR1 is MDHEN and CDR2 SYDVKM. V lost 5 bases to trimming and J lost 1 base, with 8 bases between them. The CDR3 has 13 residues. The CDR3 spells CASSGAAQETQYF. CDR3 coding DNA: TGTGCCAGCAGTGGGGCAGCCCAAGAGACCCAGTACTTC.

This clonotype was observed a few times. The chain uses TRBV29-1 and TRBJ1-2; D not resolved. V lost 7 bases and J 5 bases, leaving 14 bases between the germline ends. Germline loops: CDR1 SQVTM, CDR2 ANQGSEA. The CDR3 covers 12 residues. The CDR3: CSAQGAGYGYTF. The CDR3 DNA reads TGCAGCGCCCAAGGAGCGGGATATGGCTACACCTTC.

This clonotype was found a few times. This sequence joins TRBV19 and TRBJ1-5; the D is unclear. Germline V gene data show CDR1 as LNHDA and CDR2 as SQIVND (reference sequence). The V end lost 8 bases, the J end lost 3 bases, and 11 bases lay between the germline ends. The length of the CDR3 is 13 residues. CDR3 DNA: TGTGCCAGTGACGAAGACCACAATCAGCCCCAGCATTTT. Translated, it gives CASDEDHNQPQHF.

This clonotype was found a few times. V is TRBV7-2 and J is TRBJ1-3, with D unresolved. CDR1 is SGHTA and CDR2 is FQGNSA in the germline V gene. V was clipped by 5 bases and J by 4 bases, with 12 bases between them. The CDR3 runs 14 residues. The CDR3 reads CASSPKLTGNTIYF. The DNA of the CDR3 is TGTGCCAGCAGCCCAAAATTGACAGGAAACACCATATATTTT.

The gene calls are TRBV5-1 and TRBJ1-1, with 8 positions matching TRBD1. The V gene end was trimmed by 0 bases and the J gene end by 7 bases; junction bases not matched to a gene: 2. Germline CDR1 SGHRS, CDR2 YFSETQ. The CDR3 is 13 residues long. The CDR3 here is CASSLDRGIEAFF. CDR3 DNA sequence: TGCGCCAGCAGCTTGGACAGGGGGATTGAAGCTTTCTTT.